The T cell receptor (beta chain) described here comes from a study of CD8 T cells in ankylosing spondylitis. TCRdb used MiXCR to reprocess the 5' RACE reads, holding one entry per CDR3 protein. The sample lists 230,000 or so distinct CDR3 sequences, 18% occurring once. This clonotype came up a few times. The length of the CDR3 is 13 residues. Germline values: CDR1 SGDLS, CDR2 YYNGEE. V shed 5 bases, J shed 6 bases, and the junction held 6 bases outside the gene matches. The receptor was isolated from a male donor with ankylosing spondylitis or in good health (not recorded which). The rearrangement uses TRBV9 and TRBJ2-7; 9 bases line up with TRBD1. Sequenced material: blood, either unsorted or a sorted T cell fraction (not recorded which). The CDR3 here is CASSAGTGLEQYF. The CDR3 DNA reads TGTGCCAGCAGTGCCGGGACAGGGCTCGAGCAGTACTTC.